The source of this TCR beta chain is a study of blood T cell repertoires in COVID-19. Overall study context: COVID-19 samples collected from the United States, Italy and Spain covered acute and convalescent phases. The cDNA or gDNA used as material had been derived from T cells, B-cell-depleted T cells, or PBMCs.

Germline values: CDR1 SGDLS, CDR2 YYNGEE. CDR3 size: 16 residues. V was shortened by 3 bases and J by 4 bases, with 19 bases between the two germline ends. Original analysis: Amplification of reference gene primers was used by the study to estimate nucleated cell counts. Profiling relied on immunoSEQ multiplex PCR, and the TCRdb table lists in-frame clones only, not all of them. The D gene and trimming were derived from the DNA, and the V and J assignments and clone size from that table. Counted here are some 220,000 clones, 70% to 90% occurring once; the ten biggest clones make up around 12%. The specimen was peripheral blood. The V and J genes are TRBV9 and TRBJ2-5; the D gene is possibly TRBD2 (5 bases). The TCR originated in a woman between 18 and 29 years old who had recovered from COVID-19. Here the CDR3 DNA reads TGTGCCAGCAGCGAGGGTGCGGGTCACCTATTAGAGACCCAGTACTTC. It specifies CASSEGAGHLLETQYF.